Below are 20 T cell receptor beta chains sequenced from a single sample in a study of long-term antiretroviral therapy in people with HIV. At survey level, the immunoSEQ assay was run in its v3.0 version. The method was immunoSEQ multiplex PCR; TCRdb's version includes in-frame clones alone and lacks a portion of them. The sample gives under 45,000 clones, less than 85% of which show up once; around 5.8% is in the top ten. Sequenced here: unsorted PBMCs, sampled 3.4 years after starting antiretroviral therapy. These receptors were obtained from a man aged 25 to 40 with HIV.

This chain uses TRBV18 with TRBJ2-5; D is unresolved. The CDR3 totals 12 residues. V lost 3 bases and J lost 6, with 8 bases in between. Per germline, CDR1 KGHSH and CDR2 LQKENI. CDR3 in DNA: TGTGCCAGCTCACCCGAGGAAAAGACCCAGTACTTC. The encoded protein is CASSPEEKTQYF.

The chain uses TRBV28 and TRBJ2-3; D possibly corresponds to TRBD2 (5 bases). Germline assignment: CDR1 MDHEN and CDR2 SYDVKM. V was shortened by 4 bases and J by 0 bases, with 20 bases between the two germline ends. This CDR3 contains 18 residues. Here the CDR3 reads CASSSPPVRTPSTDTQYF. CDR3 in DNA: TGTGCCAGCAGTTCACCCCCCGTTAGGACTCCTAGCACAGATACGCAGTATTTT.

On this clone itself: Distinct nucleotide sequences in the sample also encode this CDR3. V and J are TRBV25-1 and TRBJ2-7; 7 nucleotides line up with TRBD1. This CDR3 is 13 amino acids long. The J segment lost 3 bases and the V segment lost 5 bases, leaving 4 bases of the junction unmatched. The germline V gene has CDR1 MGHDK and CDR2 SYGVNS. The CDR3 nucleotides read TGTGCCAGCAGTAGGGGACAGAACTACGAGCAGTACTTC. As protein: CASSRGQNYEQYF.

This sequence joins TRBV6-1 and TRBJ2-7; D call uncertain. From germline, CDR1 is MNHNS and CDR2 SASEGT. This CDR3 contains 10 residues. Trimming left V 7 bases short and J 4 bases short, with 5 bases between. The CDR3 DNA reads TGTGCCAGCAACCAATACGAGCAGTACTTC. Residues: CASNQYEQYF.

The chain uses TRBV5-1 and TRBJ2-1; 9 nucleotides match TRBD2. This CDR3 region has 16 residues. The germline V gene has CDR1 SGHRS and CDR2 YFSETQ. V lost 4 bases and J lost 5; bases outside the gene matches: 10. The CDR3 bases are TGCGCCAGCAGCAGGAAGGCGGGAGGGCCTAACAATGAGCAGTTCTTC. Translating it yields CASSRKAGGPNNEQFF.

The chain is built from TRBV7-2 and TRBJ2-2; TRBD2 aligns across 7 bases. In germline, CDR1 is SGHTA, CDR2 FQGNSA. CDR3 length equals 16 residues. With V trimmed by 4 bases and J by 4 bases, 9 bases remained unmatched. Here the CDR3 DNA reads TGTGCCAGCAGCTATCGGTCCTCGGGGGGCACCGGGGAGCTGTTTTTT. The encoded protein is CASSYRSSGGTGELFF. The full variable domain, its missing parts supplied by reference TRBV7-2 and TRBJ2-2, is GAGVSQSPSNKVTEKGKDVELRCDPISGHTALYWYRQSLGQGLEFLIYFQGNSAPDKSGLPSDRFSAERTGGSVSTLTIQRTQQEDSAVYLCASSYRSSGGTGELFFGEGSRLTVL.

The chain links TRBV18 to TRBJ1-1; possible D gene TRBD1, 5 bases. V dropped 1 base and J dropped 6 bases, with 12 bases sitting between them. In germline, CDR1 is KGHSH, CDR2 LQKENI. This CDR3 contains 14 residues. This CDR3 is CASSPQSTVSEAFF. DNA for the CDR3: TGTGCCAGCTCACCACAGTCGACAGTTTCTGAAGCTTTCTTT.

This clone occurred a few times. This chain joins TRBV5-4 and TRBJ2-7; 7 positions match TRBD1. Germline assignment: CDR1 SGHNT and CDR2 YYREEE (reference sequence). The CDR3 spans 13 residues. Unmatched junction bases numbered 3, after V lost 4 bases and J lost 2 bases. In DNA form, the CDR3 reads TGTGCCAGCAGCCTAGACAGGGCCTACGAGCAGTACTTC. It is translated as CASSLDRAYEQYF.

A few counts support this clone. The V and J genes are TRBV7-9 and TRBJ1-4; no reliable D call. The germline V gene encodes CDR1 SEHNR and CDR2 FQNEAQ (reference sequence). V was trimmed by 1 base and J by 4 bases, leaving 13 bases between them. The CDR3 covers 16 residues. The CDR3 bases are TGTGCCAGCAGCTTAGTAACCAGGTTGGATAATGAAAAACTGTTTTTT. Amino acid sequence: CASSLVTRLDNEKLFF.

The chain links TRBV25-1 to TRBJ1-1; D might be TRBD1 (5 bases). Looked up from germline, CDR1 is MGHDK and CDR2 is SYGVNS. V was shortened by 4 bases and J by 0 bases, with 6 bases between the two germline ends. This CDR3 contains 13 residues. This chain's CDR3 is CASSATVNTEAFF. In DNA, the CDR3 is TGTGCCAGCAGTGCGACAGTGAACACTGAAGCTTTCTTT. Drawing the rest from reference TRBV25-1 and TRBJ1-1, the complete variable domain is EADIYQTPRYLVIGTGKKITLECSQTMGHDKMYWYQQDPGMELHLIHYSYGVNSTEKGDLSSESTVSRIRTEHFPLTLESARPSHTSQYLCASSATVNTEAFFGQGTRLTVV.

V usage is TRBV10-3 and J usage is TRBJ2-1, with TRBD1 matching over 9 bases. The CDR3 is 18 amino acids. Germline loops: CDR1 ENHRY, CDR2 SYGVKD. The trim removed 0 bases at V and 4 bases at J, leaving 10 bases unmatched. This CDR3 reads CAISESTWGQGGYNEQFF. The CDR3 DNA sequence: TGTGCCATCAGTGAGTCGACGTGGGGACAGGGCGGGTACAATGAGCAGTTCTTC.

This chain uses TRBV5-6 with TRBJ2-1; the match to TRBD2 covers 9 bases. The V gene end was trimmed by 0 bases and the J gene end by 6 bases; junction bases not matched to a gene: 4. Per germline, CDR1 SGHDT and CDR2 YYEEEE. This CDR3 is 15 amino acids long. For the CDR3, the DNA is TGTGCCAGCAGCTTGGGGGGGACTAGCTTCAATGAGCAGTTCTTC. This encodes CASSLGGTSFNEQFF.

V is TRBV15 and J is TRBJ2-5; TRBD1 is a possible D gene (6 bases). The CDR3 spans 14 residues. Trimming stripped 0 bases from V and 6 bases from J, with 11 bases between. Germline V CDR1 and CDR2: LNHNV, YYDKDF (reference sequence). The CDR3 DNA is TGTGCCACCAGCAGAGAGGGGGCGCGACAGACCCAGTACTTC. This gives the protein CATSREGARQTQYF.

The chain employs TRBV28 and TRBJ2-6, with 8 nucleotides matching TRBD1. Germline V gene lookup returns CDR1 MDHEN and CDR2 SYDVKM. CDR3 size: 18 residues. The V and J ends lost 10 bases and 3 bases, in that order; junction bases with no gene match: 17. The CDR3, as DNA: TGTGCCACCTATAAAGGGGACAGGAGGCTAGGTGGGGCCAACGTCCTGACTTTC. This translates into CATYKGDRRLGGANVLTF.

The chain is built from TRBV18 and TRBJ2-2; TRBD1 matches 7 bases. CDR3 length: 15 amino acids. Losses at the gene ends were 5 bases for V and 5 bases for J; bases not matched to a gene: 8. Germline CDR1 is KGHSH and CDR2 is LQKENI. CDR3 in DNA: TGTGCCAGCTCAGAAACGACAGGGTATACCGGGGAGCTGTTTTTT. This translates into CASSETTGYTGELFF.

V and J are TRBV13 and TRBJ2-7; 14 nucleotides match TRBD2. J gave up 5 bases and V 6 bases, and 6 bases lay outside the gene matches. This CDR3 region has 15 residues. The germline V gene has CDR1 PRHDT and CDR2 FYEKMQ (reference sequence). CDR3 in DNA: TGTGCCAGCAGAGGACAGGGACTAGCGGGAGACGAGCAGTACTTC. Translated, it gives CASRGQGLAGDEQYF.

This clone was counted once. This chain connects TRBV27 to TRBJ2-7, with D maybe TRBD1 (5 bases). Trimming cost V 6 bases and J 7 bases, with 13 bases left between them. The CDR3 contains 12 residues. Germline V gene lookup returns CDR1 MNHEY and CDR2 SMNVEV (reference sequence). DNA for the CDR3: TGTGCCAGCAGGGGGCCTACTCGGGAGCAGTACTTC. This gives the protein CASRGPTREQYF.

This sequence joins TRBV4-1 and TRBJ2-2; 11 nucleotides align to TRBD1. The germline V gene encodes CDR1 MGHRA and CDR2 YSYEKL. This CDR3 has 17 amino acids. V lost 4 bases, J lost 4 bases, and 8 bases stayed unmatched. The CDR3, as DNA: TGCGCCAGCAGCCCCAGGGACAGGGGGTCGCGCACCGGGGAGCTGTTTTTT. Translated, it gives CASSPRDRGSRTGELFF.

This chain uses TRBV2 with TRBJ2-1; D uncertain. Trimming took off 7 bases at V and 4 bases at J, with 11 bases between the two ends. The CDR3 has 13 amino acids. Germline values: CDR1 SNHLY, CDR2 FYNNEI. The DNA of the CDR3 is TGTGCCAGCACCGTGGCTGGGTACAATGAGCAGTTCTTC. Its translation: CASTVAGYNEQFF.

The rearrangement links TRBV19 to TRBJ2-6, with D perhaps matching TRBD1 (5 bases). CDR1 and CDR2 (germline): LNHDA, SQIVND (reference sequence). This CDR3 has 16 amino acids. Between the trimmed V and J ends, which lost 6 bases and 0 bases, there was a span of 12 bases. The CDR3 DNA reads TGTGCCAGTAGCGACAGTTCAAGCTCTGGGGCCAACGTCCTGACTTTC. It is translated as CASSDSSSSGANVLTF. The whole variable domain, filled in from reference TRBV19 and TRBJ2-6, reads DGGITQSPKYLFRKEGQNVTLSCEQNLNHDAMYWYRQDPGQGLRLIYYSQIVNDFQKGDIAEGYSVSREKKESFPLTVTSAQKNPTAFYLCASSDSSSSGANVLTFGAGSRLTVL.